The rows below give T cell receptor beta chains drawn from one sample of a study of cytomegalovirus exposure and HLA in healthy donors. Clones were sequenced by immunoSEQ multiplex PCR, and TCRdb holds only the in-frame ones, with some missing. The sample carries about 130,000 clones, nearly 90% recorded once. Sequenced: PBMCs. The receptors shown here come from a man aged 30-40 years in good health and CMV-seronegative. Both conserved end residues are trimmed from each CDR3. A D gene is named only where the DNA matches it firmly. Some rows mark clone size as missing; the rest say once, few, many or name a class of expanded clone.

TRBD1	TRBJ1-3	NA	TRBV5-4	ASSWRDRGSGNTIY
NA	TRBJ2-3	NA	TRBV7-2	ASSLVQPTDTQY
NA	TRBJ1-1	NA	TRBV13	ASSLAPGHMNTEAF
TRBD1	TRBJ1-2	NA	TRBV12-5	ASGFSGGNYGYT
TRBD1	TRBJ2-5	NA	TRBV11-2	ASSNRQGAMETQY
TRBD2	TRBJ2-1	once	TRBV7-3	ASSPRTSGGEI
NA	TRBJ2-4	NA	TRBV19	ASTPSGAKNIQY
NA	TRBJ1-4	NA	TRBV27	ASRELATNEKLF
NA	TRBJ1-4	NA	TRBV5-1	ASSLAATNEKLF
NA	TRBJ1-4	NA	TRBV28	ASSLYGQRGEKLF
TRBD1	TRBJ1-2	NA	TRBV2	ASSDPGQGKDGYT
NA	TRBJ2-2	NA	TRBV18	ASSPSRSNTGELF
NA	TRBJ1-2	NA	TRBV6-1	ASSDLDSASFYGYT
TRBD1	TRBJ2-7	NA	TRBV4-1	ASSPTGQVRLSYEQY
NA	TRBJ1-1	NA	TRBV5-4	ASSHRDLNTEAF
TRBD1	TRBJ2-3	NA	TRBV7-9	ASSARTGDTDTQY
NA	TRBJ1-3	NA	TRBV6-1	ASSGPLGHTSGNTIY
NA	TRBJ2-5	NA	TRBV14	ASSSAGTSKTQY
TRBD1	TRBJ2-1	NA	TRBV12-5	ASGLPDRDNEQF
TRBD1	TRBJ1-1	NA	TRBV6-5	ASSYQGTGATEAF
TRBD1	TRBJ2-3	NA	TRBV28	ASRPGGTGEGTQY
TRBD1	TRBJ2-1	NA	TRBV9	ASSAGTGSYNEQF
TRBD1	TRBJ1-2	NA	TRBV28	ASSTHRDRGTYGYT
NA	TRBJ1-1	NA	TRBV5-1	ASSRLGGPDTEAF
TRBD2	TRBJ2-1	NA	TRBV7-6	ASSLQAGGPPF
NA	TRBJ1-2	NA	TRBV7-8	ASSLQGYGYT